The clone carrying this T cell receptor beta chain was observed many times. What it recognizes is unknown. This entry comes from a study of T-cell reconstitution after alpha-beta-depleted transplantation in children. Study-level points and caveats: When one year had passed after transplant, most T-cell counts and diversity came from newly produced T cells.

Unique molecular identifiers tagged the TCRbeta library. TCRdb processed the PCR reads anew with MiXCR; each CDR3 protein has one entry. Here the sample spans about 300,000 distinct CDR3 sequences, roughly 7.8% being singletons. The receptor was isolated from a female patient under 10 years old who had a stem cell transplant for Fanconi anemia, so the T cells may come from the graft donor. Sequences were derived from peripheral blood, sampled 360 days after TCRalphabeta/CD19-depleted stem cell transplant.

CDR3 loop: CSASSRGGLNEQFF. For the CDR3, the DNA is TGCAGTGCTAGTAGCCGCGGGGGTCTCAATGAGCAGTTCTTC. The chain joins TRBV20-1 to TRBJ2-1; TRBD2 matches 7 bases. With V trimmed by 3 bases and J by 6 bases, 8 bases remained unmatched. This CDR3 spans 14 amino acids. Germline V lookup: CDR1 DFQATT, CDR2 SNEGSKA (reference sequence).